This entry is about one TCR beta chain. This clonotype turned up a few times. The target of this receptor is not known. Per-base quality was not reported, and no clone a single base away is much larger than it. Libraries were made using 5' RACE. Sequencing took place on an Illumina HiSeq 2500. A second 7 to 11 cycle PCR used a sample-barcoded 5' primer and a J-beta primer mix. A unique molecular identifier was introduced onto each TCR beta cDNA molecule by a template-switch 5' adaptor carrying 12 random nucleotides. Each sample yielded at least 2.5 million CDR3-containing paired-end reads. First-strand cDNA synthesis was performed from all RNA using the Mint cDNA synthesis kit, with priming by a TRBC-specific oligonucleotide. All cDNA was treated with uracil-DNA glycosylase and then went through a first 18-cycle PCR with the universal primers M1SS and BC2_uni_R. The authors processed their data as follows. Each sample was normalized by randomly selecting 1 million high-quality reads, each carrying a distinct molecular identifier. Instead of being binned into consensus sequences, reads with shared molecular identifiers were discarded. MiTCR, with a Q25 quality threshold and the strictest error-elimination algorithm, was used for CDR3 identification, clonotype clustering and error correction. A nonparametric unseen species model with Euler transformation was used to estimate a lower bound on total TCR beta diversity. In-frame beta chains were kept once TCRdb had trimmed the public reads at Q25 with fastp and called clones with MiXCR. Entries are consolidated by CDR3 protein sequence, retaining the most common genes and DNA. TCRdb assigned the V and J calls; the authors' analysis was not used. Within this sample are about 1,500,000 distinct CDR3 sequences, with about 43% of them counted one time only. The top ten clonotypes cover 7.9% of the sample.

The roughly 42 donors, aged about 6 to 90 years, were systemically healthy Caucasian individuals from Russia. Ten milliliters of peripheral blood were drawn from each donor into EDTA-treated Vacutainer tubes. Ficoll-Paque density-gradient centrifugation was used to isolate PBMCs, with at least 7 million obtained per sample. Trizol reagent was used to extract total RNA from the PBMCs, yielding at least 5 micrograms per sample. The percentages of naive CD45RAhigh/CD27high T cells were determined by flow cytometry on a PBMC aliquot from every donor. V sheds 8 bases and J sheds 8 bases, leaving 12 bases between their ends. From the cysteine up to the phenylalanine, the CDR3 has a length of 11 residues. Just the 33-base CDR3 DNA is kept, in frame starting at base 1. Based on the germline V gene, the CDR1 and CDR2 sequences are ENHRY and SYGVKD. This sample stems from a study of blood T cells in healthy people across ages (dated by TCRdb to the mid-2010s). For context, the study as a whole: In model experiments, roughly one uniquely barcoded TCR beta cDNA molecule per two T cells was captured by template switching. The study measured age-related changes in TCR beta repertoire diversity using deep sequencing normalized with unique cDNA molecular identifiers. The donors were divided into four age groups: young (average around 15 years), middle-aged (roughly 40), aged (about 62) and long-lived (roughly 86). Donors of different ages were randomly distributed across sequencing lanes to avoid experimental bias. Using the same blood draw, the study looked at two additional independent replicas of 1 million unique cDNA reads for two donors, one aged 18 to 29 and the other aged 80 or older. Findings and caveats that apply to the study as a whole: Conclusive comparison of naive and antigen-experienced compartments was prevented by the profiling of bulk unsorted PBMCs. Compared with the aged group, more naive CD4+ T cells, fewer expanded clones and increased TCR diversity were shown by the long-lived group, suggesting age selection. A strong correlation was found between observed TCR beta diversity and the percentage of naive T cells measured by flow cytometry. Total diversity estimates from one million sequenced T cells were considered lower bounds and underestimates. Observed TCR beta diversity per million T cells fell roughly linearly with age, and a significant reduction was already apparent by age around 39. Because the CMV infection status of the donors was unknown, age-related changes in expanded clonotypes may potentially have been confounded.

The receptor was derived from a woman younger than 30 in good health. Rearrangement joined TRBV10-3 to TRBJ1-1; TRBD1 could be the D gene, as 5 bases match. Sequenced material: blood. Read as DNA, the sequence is TGTGCCATCCAAGGTGAGGGGGAAGCTTTCTTT. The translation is CAIQGEGEAFF.